Listed below are T cell receptor beta chains from one sample, sequenced in a study of vaccination effects on CD4 cells after COVID-19. These TCRs' antigens remain unknown. TCRdb's table, derived via immunoSEQ multiplex PCR, lists solely in-frame clones and lacks some. The data contain approximately 38,000 clones, under 70% of them seen just once; the ten biggest clones take up 6% to 8.5%. The sample consisted of CD4+ T cells from PBMCs cultured without peptide, taken after COVID-19 vaccination. Receptors were obtained from a human donor who received a COVID-19 vaccine. The CDR3 runs from the conserved cysteine through the conserved F or W. Only some rows state a clone size, as once, few, many or a class for expanded clones.

CARRGDSRGSGANVLTF	TRBJ2-6	NA	TRBV5-3
CASSGQGTDSGNTIYF	TRBJ1-3	NA	TRBV18
CASSLGQLSSYEQYF	TRBJ2-7	NA	TRBV5-1
CASSAMEETQYF	TRBJ2-5	NA	TRBV5-4
CASRKLYAGPFFLNF	TRBJ1-2	few	TRBV2
CASSPRTSGSTEQFF	TRBJ2-1	NA	TRBV5-4
CAWSVKEAGQETQYF	TRBJ2-5	NA	TRBV30
CASSPPGLENSPLHF	TRBJ1-6	few	TRBV18
CSVGQALNYGYTF	TRBJ1-2	NA	TRBV29-1
CASSIAGIGGELFF	TRBJ2-2	NA	TRBV5-1
CASSLGAKETQYF	TRBJ2-5	once	TRBV11-2
CASSSGPLGSYEQYF	TRBJ2-7	NA	TRBV5-1
CASSHVSTGNTIYF	TRBJ1-3	NA	TRBV14
CASTYRTDTQYF	TRBJ2-3	NA	TRBV6-5
CASSPTTYGIQYF	TRBJ2-4	NA	TRBV27
CASSYLDRSYEQYF	TRBJ2-7	NA	TRBV6-5
CASSGGTSGSNEQFF	TRBJ2-1	few	TRBV6-2/TRBV6-3
CASSNGQGRYEQYF	TRBJ2-7	NA	TRBV19
CASSEGGYGYTF	TRBJ1-2	NA	TRBV2
CASGSPPSGNEQFF	TRBJ2-1	once	TRBV12-5
CASSPDLSDTQYF	TRBJ2-3	NA	TRBV4-2
CASSPGLGNTEAFF	TRBJ1-1	NA	TRBV18
CASSPGTSGGETQYF	TRBJ2-5	NA	TRBV7-2
CASSPRDGQGDGELFF	TRBJ2-2	NA	TRBV19
CASSPGRANYGYTF	TRBJ1-2	many	TRBV5-5
CASSLARDGYTF	TRBJ1-2	NA	TRBV5-1
CASSQVVQGGGYTF	TRBJ1-2	NA	TRBV3-1/TRBV3-2
CASSPLRAPGDSPLHF	TRBJ1-6	NA	TRBV18
CASSEGGGGTYEQYF	TRBJ2-7	NA	TRBV13
CASSDSSKFSEAFF	TRBJ1-1	few	TRBV6-4
CSGTANYGYTF	TRBJ1-2	NA	TRBV29-1
CASGLFQPQHF	TRBJ1-5	NA	TRBV12-5
CASSEAGRGADGYTF	TRBJ1-2	NA	TRBV6-1
CASSESLTGYGYTF	TRBJ1-2	NA	TRBV25-1
CATSDLRSGDLTYEQYF	TRBJ2-7	once	TRBV24-1
CASIQESSGNTIYF	TRBJ1-3	NA	TRBV2
CAIRGTQGNTIYF	TRBJ1-3	few	TRBV10-3
CASSLIAGPLTDTQYF	TRBJ2-3	NA	TRBV11-2
CASSPTTGVYEQYF	TRBJ2-7	NA	TRBV3-1/TRBV3-2
CASARVVDEKLFF	TRBJ1-4	NA	TRBV5-1
CASSLEGTGIQYF	TRBJ2-4	NA	TRBV5-1
CASRQLAGASTGELFF	TRBJ2-2	NA	TRBV19